One sample yielded the 2 T cell receptor beta chains listed below, sequenced in a study of OX40 agonist ivuxolimab in advanced cancers. The library was made by the immunoSEQ multiplex PCR assay. The table comes from immuneACCESS by way of TCRdb, which keeps in-frame sequences with V and J called. Part of the clones is missing from these tables; in studies checked, under half for an unresolved V gene and the rest for unknown reasons. Counted in this sample were about 62,000 clones; 92% of them appeared once. The ten largest clonotypes hold 0.5% to 0.75% of the sample. The sample here was CD4+ or CD8+ T cells sorted from blood, taken in a trial of the OX40 agonist ivuxolimab. Receptors originate from an adult with an advanced solid tumor such as melanoma, head and neck, liver or kidney cancer.

The J gene is TRBJ2-5, the V gene TRBV21-1. TRBV21-1 is designated a pseudogene. The CDR3 is made up of 10 amino acids. The CDR3 loop reads CASVIETQYF. CDR3 nucleotide sequence: TGTGCCAGTGTGATAGAGACCCAGTACTTC.

CDR3 nucleotides: TGCAGTGTCCCGTTGAACACTGAAGCTTTCTTT. The encoded protein is CSVPLNTEAFF. The chain employs TRBV20-1 and TRBJ1-1; D gene ambiguous. CDR3 length: 11 residues. CDR1 is DFQATT, CDR2 SNEGSKA, per germline (reference sequence). Between the trimmed V and J ends, which lost 7 bases and 0 bases, there was a span of 6 bases.